This entry lists 24 T cell receptor beta chains sequenced from one sample in a study of shared clonotypes between healthy human individuals. Clones were sequenced by immunoSEQ multiplex PCR, and TCRdb holds only the in-frame ones, with some missing. This table has some 1 million clones, 75% appearing once. Input material: memory CD4+ T cells sorted from blood. Subset: CD45RA-negative fraction. The source of these receptors is a man aged 18 to 35 in good health.

The chain combines TRBV15 with TRBJ2-1; 13 nucleotides align to TRBD2. Germline CDR1 LNHNV, CDR2 YYDKDF (reference sequence). The CDR3 totals 15 residues. Trimming cost V 3 bases and J 11 bases; bases outside gene matches: 7. The CDR3 DNA follows: TGTGCCACCAGCAGTACCGGACTAGCGGGGGCCCAGCAGTTCTTC. Translating gives CATSSTGLAGAQQFF.

V gene TRBV7-9 combines with J gene TRBJ2-3; 10 bases match TRBD2. Per the germline V gene, CDR1 is SEHNR and CDR2 is FQNEAQ (reference sequence). The CDR3 consists of 14 residues. V lost 4 bases, J lost 15 bases, and 13 bases stayed unmatched. CDR3 region: CASSSYPGLAALYF. The CDR3 DNA reads TGTGCCAGCAGCTCCTACCCTGGACTAGCGGCGCTATATTTT. Looking up the rest from reference TRBV7-9 and TRBJ2-3 gives the full variable domain: DTGVSQNPRHKITKRGQNVTFRCDPISEHNRLYWYRQTLGQGPEFLTYFQNEAQLEKSRLLSDRFSAERPKGSFSTLEIQRTEQGDSAMYLCASSSYPGLAALYFGPGTRLTVL.

This chain joins TRBV6-1 and TRBJ1-6; D is perhaps TRBD1 (6 bases). Germline CDR1 is MNHNS and CDR2 is SASEGT. V was clipped by 1 base and J by 10 bases, with 11 bases between them. This CDR3 has 14 amino acids. CDR3 sequence: CASSEGGAWSPLHF. For the CDR3, the DNA is TGTGCCAGCAGTGAAGGGGGGGCCTGGTCACCCCTCCACTTT.

With regard to this clone: This specimen includes other DNA sequences encoding the same CDR3. The chain combines TRBV18 with TRBJ1-2, with a weak D call TRBD1 (5 bases). The CDR3 sequence is 13 residues long. Deletions cut 3 bases from V and 4 bases from J, with 9 bases between. Germline lookup yields CDR1 KGHSH and CDR2 LQKENI. CDR3 coding DNA: TGTGCCAGCTCACCGGACAAAGGCTATGGCTACACCTTC. It is translated as CASSPDKGYGYTF.

This sequence joins TRBV5-4 and TRBJ2-5; 13 bases fit TRBD2. The DNA end lines up better with TRBJ2-7; the J call may be wrong. The CDR3 has 17 amino acids. Germline lookup yields CDR1 SGHNT and CDR2 YYREEE (reference sequence). The CDR3 DNA is TGTGCCAGCAGCCCTGGACTAGCGGGAGTCAGCTCCTACGAGCAGTACTTC. It encodes CASSPGLAGVSSYEQYF.

As to this clone: Mismatch with germline at one junction end may stem from a read error. The chain employs TRBV7-2 and TRBJ2-7; maybe TRBD2 (5 bases). The CDR3 loop spans 12 amino acids. Germline V gene sequence: CDR1 SGHTA, CDR2 FQGNSA. In nucleotides, the CDR3 is TGCGAAAAAGAGGGCCCTATCTACGAGCAGTACTTC. Amino acids: CEKEGPIYEQYF.

As concerns this clone: Within the sample, other DNA sequences also encode this same CDR3. The rearrangement joins TRBV30 to TRBJ2-7; D uncertain. The V gene lost 0 bases and the J gene lost 6 bases, with 9 bases spanning the gap. Per the germline V gene, CDR1 is GTSNPN and CDR2 is SVGIG (reference sequence). This CDR3 contains 12 residues. CDR3 sequence: CAWSVRAIEQYF. CDR3 nucleotides: TGTGCCTGGAGTGTACGGGCGATCGAGCAGTACTTC.

The chain joins TRBV28 to TRBJ1-1; D perhaps matches TRBD1 (5 bases). The CDR3 runs to 16 residues. V was trimmed by 2 bases and J by 4 bases, leaving 17 bases between them. Germline CDR1 is MDHEN and CDR2 is SYDVKM. The CDR3 loop reads CASSLLFGSGGTEAFF. CDR3 coding DNA: TGTGCCAGCAGTTTACTTTTCGGATCCGGGGGCACTGAAGCTTTCTTT. The full variable domain, in which reference TRBV28 and TRBJ1-1 provide the parts outside the CDR3, is DVKVTQSSRYLVKRTGEKVFLECVQDMDHENMFWYRQDPGLGLRLIYFSYDVKMKEKGDIPEGYSVSREKKERFSLILESASTNQTSMYLCASSLLFGSGGTEAFFGQGTRLTVV.

The chain employs TRBV6-1 and TRBJ2-5, with unresolved D. This CDR3 comprises 12 residues. Germline lookup yields CDR1 MNHNS and CDR2 SASEGT. Trimming took off 6 bases at V and 2 bases at J, with 7 bases between the two ends. CDR3 bases: TGTGCCAGCAGGGTGACACAAGAGACCCAGTACTTC. Encoded protein: CASRVTQETQYF.

About this clone itself: A far larger clone is off by one base, so a read error is likely. Other DNA sequences from this sample encode an identical CDR3 as well. DNA for the CDR3: TGTGCCAGTAGTTCCGGACAAGGGGTAAATGAGCAGTTCTTC. It specifies CASSSGQGVNEQFF. The chain has TRBV19 and TRBJ2-1, with D perhaps TRBD1 (5 bases). V shed 5 bases and J shed 7 bases, with 15 bases lying between them. There are 14 residues in the CDR3. Germline V gives CDR1 LNHDA, CDR2 SQIVND (reference sequence).

This clone has more than one count but fewer than ten. CDR3 region: CASTWGTGELFF. The CDR3 DNA sequence: TGTGCCAGCACTTGGGGGACCGGGGAGCTGTTTTTT. The chain uses TRBV2 and TRBJ2-2; TRBD1 or TRBD2 may be the D gene (5 bases each). V gave up 7 bases and J gave up 5 bases, with 8 bases separating them. Germline V gene data show CDR1 as SNHLY and CDR2 as FYNNEI. CDR3 size: 12 residues. Together with reference TRBV2 and TRBJ2-2, the CDR3 gives the full variable domain: EPEVTQTPSHQVTQMGQEVILRCVPISNHLYFYWYRQILGQKVEFLVSFYNNEISEKSEIFDDQFSVERPDGSNFTLKIRSTKLEDSAMYFCASTWGTGELFFGEGSRLTVL.

The chain carries TRBV30 and TRBJ1-6; D is possibly TRBD1 (5 bases). Per the germline V gene, CDR1 is GTSNPN and CDR2 is SVGIG (reference sequence). V lost 0 bases and J lost 7, with 19 bases in between. There are 17 residues in the CDR3. This CDR3 reads CAWSVPPRPAGNSPLHF. In nucleotides, the CDR3 is TGTGCCTGGAGTGTGCCTCCTAGGCCGGCAGGGAATTCACCCCTCCACTTT.

This clone was seen a few times. This chain connects TRBV7-2 to TRBJ2-3, with a tentative D call TRBD2 (6 bases). CDR3 length: 14 residues. Germline V lookup: CDR1 SGHTA, CDR2 FQGNSA. V lost 5 bases, J lost 1 base, and 10 bases lay in between. The CDR3 here is CASSEGGRTDTQYF. For the CDR3, the DNA is TGTGCCAGCAGCGAAGGAGGGCGCACAGATACGCAGTATTTT.

This chain uses TRBV9 with TRBJ2-7, with TRBD2 matching over 7 bases. V lost 4 bases and J lost 3; bases outside the gene matches: 10. Per the germline V gene, CDR1 is SGDLS and CDR2 is YYNGEE. This CDR3 comprises 15 residues. The CDR3 spells CASSPSSGNFYEQYF. CDR3 coding DNA: TGTGCCAGCAGCCCAAGCAGCGGGAACTTCTACGAGCAGTACTTC.

The chain joins TRBV5-1 to TRBJ1-4; D ambiguous. CDR1 SGHRS and CDR2 YFSETQ come from the germline V gene. Trimming removed 1 base at V and 0 bases at J, with 7 bases between. CDR3 length equals 15 residues. The CDR3 protein is CASSLYGTTNEKLFF. The CDR3 DNA sequence: TGCGCCAGCAGCTTGTACGGCACAACTAATGAAAAACTGTTTTTT.

The V and J genes are TRBV10-3 and TRBJ2-7, with 7 bases identical to TRBD2. CDR1 ENHRY and CDR2 SYGVKD come from the germline V gene. V lost 1 base and J lost 6; bases outside the gene matches: 3. CDR3 length: 13 residues. The CDR3: CAISEYREGEQYF. The CDR3 bases are TGTGCCATCAGTGAGTATAGGGAGGGCGAGCAGTACTTC.

The rearrangement uses TRBV19 and TRBJ2-3; weak D call: TRBD1 (6 bases). V lost 3 bases to trimming and J lost 4 bases, with 11 bases between them. The CDR3 length is 14 residues. From germline, CDR1 is LNHDA and CDR2 SQIVND (reference sequence). CDR3 region: CASSMRQGPDTQYF. For the CDR3, the DNA is TGTGCCAGTAGTATGAGGCAGGGGCCAGATACGCAGTATTTT.

This clone came up a few times. The chain employs TRBV10-3 and TRBJ2-7; 8 bases line up with TRBD1. In germline, CDR1 is ENHRY, CDR2 SYGVKD. The CDR3 runs 16 residues. V shed 2 bases and J 7 bases; nucleotides not matched to a gene: 13. In DNA form, the CDR3 reads TGTGCCATCAGTGAGACCGACAGGGGACCAAGTAGGGAGCAGTACTTC. Its translation: CAISETDRGPSREQYF.

This clone was found once. V gene TRBV6-6 combines with J gene TRBJ2-7; tentatively, D is TRBD1 (6 bases). In germline, CDR1 is MNHNY, CDR2 SVGAGI (reference sequence). The germline V and J ends were trimmed by 5 bases and 2 bases, with 10 bases remaining between them. This CDR3 contains 13 residues. The CDR3 here is CASSPGTTYEQYF. DNA of the CDR3: TGTGCCAGCAGTCCCGGGACAACCTACGAGCAGTACTTC.

This clone turned up a few times. The chain links TRBV25-1 to TRBJ1-1; D remains unclear. The V and J ends lost 7 bases and 7 bases respectively, with 10 bases between them. This CDR3 region has 11 residues. The germline CDR1 and CDR2 sequences are MGHDK and SYGVNS. The CDR3 DNA sequence: TGTGCCAGCAATAACCAGGTTGAAGCTTTCTTT. Its translation: CASNNQVEAFF. Supplemented by reference TRBV25-1 and TRBJ1-1, the full variable domain reads EADIYQTPRYLVIGTGKKITLECSQTMGHDKMYWYQQDPGMELHLIHYSYGVNSTEKGDLSSESTVSRIRTEHFPLTLESARPSHTSQYLCASNNQVEAFFGQGTRLTVV.

Notes on this clone: Other DNA sequences in the same sample also yield this CDR3. The V and J genes are TRBV5-4 and TRBJ2-7; TRBD2 might be the D (5 bases). V lost 2 bases to trimming and J lost 2 bases, with 8 bases between them. The CDR3 runs 13 residues. Per the germline V gene, CDR1 is SGHNT and CDR2 is YYREEE (reference sequence). CDR3 loop: CASSFSGTYEQYF. The CDR3 DNA is TGTGCCAGCAGCTTTTCCGGGACCTACGAGCAGTACTTC. Based on the CDR3 plus reference TRBV5-4 and TRBJ2-7, the full variable domain is ETGVTQSPTHLIKTRGQQVTLRCSSQSGHNTVSWYQQALGQGPQFIFQYYREEENGRGNFPPRFSGLQFPNYSSELNVNALELDDSALYLCASSFSGTYEQYFGPGTRLTVT.

The CDR3 loop is CAISDPGGEQFF. CDR3 DNA: TGTGCCATCAGTGACCCCGGAGGGGAGCAGTTCTTC. The chain couples TRBV10-3 to TRBJ2-1, with D perhaps matching TRBD2 (6 bases). The V gene's germline CDR1 is ENHRY and CDR2 SYGVKD. V dropped 3 bases and J dropped 10 bases, with 10 bases sitting between them. The CDR3 loop spans 12 amino acids.

This clone has only one observation. V usage is TRBV4-1 and J usage is TRBJ1-6; possibly TRBD1 for D (5 bases). Germline V gene lookup returns CDR1 MGHRA and CDR2 YSYEKL. Trimming took off 2 bases at V and 1 base at J, with 9 bases between the two ends. The length of the CDR3 is 16 residues. The CDR3 region is CASSQRQGSYNSPLHF. The CDR3 coding sequence is TGCGCCAGCAGCCAAAGGCAGGGTTCCTATAATTCACCCCTCCACTTT.

The rearrangement joins TRBV6-6 to TRBJ2-7; TRBD1 might be the D (6 bases). Deletions cut 5 bases from V and 4 bases from J, with 18 bases between. This CDR3 has 15 amino acids. CDR1 is MNHNY and CDR2 is SVGAGI in the germline V gene (reference sequence). The CDR3 DNA is TGTGCCAGCAGTCTACTGATGGGGGCCGCTTACGAGCAGTACTTC. Translation: CASSLLMGAAYEQYF.